The following is a T cell receptor beta chain sequence with its context. This clonotype was observed many times. Its antigen is still unknown. Base qualities are not provided; no much larger clone lies one nucleotide away. Library preparation employed 5' RACE. Sequencing was carried out with an Illumina HiSeq 2000. A universal primer binding site was introduced by template switching, and a unique molecular identifier was present in the final cDNA, enabling accurate counting of TCR cDNA molecules. First-strand cDNA for TCR alpha and beta chains was synthesized from specific primers in the conserved constant-segment region. To control for contamination, each cDNA library was double barcoded with a SMART-Mk sample barcode plus Illumina barcodes. Two successive PCR steps introduced TruSeq adapter sequences along with Illumina sample barcodes. TCR alpha and beta cDNA libraries were sequenced on the Illumina HiSeq platform with custom primers. In the paper's pipeline: MiGEC processed the raw reads to extract unique molecular identifiers, while MiXCR was used to determine the CDR3 positions. For each individual, recombination models were inferred using an EM algorithm with the repgenHMM and IGoR tools. The analysis of shared clonotypes was done with the tcR package in R, with sharing normalized by the product of cloneset sizes. To study raw recombination without the effects of thymic and clonal selection, out-of-frame nonproductive sequences were analyzed. Clones were called with MiXCR by TCRdb after fastp trimmed the public reads at Q25, and only in-frame beta chains were retained. Each CDR3 protein gets just one entry, which takes the most common genes and DNA from the rows behind it. In this record, the V and J calls reflect TCRdb's handling and not the investigators' own analysis. The sample table contains roughly 1.6 million distinct CDR3 sequences; only one count was recorded for less than 40% of them. The ten top clones hold about 0.27% of the sample.

From the cysteine up to the phenylalanine, the CDR3 has a length of 15 residues. Only CDR3 DNA is held: 45 bases, read in frame from base 1. V gives up 1 base and J gives up 2 bases, and the segment between their germline ends measures 11 bases. The CDR1 and CDR2 encoded by the germline V gene are MGHDK and SYGVNS. These data belong to a study of identical twins (dated by TCRdb to the mid-2010s). Describing the broader study: To test whether fetal clonotypes persist, this study deep-sequenced TCR alpha and beta repertoires from monozygotic twins, from unrelated adults of various ages, and from cord blood. Replicate twin experiments were performed at different times using different library preparation protocols to rule out contamination.

Only healthy Caucasian donors were included. Summary of the overall study and its limitations: Fewer insertions were carried by abundant cord blood beta clonotypes, a similar but weaker trend appeared in young adult naive repertoires, and no such trend appeared in memory repertoires. Because the same donors could not be followed over many years, conclusions were based on cross-sectional statistical analysis. Compared with coincidental sharing between unrelated individuals, an excess of low generation-probability sequences was observed among out-of-frame TCR alpha sequences shared between twins. In monozygotic twins, recombination models systematically underestimated out-of-frame TCR alpha sharing, but the models matched the sharing seen between unrelated individuals. Excess twin sharing in beta out-of-frame sequences was weaker because fewer shared sequences lowered the signal-to-noise ratio. Invariant T cells such as MAIT and iNKT could partly confound zero-insertion analyses, although diverse VJ usage argued against such confounding for most clonotypes.

The chain is made from TRBV25-1 and TRBJ2-5, with TRBD2 as a weak D call on 6 bases. Sequencing input: cord blood. This sequence originates from a newborn girl in good health. This receptor has the CDR3 CASSESLTSQETQYF. The nucleotide sequence is TGTGCCAGCAGTGAATCTTTGACTAGTCAAGAGACCCAGTACTTC.